This record looks at one T cell receptor (beta chain) sequence and its context. Its antigen is undetermined. The record originates from a study of cytomegalovirus exposure and HLA in healthy donors. General observations from the study: In vitro, three CMV-associated chains proved specific for CMV antigens. Using the classifier, cytomegalovirus status was reportedly diagnosed with high specificity and sensitivity. First-cohort TCR clusters were later found to tend to co-occur in the approximately 110 validation repertoires.

Using immunoSEQ multiplex PCR, the repertoire was profiled, and TCRdb retains in-frame clones only, with some absent. The sample yields 150,000 to 200,000 clones, roughly 89% seen once. The V gene's germline CDR1 is SGHNT and CDR2 YYREEE (reference sequence). The CDR3 covers 14 residues. V dropped 5 bases and J dropped 3; count of bases not matched to a gene: 7. This clonotype was sampled from a man aged 18 to 29 in good health and CMV-seropositive. The sequencing input was PBMCs. This chain links TRBV5-4 with TRBJ1-1; 7 bases match TRBD1. CDR3 sequence reads: CASRPDRAYTEAFF. Here the CDR3 DNA reads TGTGCCAGCAGGCCTGACAGGGCGTACACTGAAGCTTTCTTT.